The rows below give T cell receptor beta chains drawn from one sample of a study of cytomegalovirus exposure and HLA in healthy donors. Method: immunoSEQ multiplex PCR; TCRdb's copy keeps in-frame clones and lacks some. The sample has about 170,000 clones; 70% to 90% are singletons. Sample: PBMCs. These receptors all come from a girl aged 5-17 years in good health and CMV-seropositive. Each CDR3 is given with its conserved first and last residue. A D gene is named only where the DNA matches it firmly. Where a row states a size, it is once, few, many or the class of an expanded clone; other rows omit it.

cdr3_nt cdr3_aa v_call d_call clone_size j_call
TGTGCCAGCAGCCCCGTGGGCAGTAACTATGGCTACACCTTC CASSPVGSNYGYTF TRBV7-9 - - TRBJ1-2
TGTGCCAGTAGTCCCGGCGGGGTGAACACTGAAGCTTTCTTT CASSPGGVNTEAFF TRBV19 - - TRBJ1-1
TGTGCCAGCACGGGTGCAGGGCTGGACGAGCAGTACTTC CASTGAGLDEQYF TRBV6-1 - - TRBJ2-7
TGTGCCAGCAGTCTTGACCGGAGCTCCTACAATGAGCAGTTCTTC CASSLDRSSYNEQFF TRBV6-5 - - TRBJ2-1
TGTGCCAGCAGTTCCGGGACAAAGGAGACCCAGTACTTC CASSSGTKETQYF TRBV7-9 - - TRBJ2-5
TGTGCCAGCAGCTTGGGACAAGTGTACGAGCAGTACTTC CASSLGQVYEQYF TRBV5-6 - - TRBJ2-7
TGTGCCAGCAGCTTGCATTTACTTGGACTAGCGGCCCCCAATGAGCAGTTCTTC CASSLHLLGLAAPNEQFF TRBV5-4 TRBD2 - TRBJ2-1
TGTGCCAGCAGCGTTGGTGGGGACTCCTACGAGCAGTACTTC CASSVGGDSYEQYF TRBV9 - once TRBJ2-7
TGTGCTAGTGGTTTGGTACTAGGAGATACAAGTGGCTACACCTTC CASGLVLGDTSGYTF TRBV12-5 - - TRBJ1-2
TGCAGTGCTATTCAGGGAAGCACCATATATTTT CSAIQGSTIYF TRBV20-1 - - TRBJ1-3
TGTGCCAGTAGTTGGGGACAGGCATTCTCTGGAAACACCATATATTTT CASSWGQAFSGNTIYF TRBV19 TRBD1 - TRBJ1-3
TGTGCCAGCAGTCGACAGGGGGGTGGCAACGAGCAGTACTTC CASSRQGGGNEQYF TRBV6-5 TRBD1 - TRBJ2-7
TGTGCCAGCAGTGTTGTGTCCAGGAATGAAAAACTGTTTTTT CASSVVSRNEKLFF TRBV6-1 - once TRBJ1-4
TGTGCCAGTACCAGCTGGAGGGGAAGGACTGAAGCTTTCTTT CASTSWRGRTEAFF TRBV19 - - TRBJ1-1
TGTGCCAGCAGTGCAAGCGGGGGAAGCTACGAGCAGTACTTC CASSASGGSYEQYF TRBV6-5 TRBD2 - TRBJ2-7
TGTGCCTTTGACAGGGGAGATCAGCCCCAGCATTTT CAFDRGDQPQHF TRBV30 TRBD1 - TRBJ1-5
TGTGCCAGCAGCTTGAGGAGCTCTGGAAACACCATATATTTT CASSLRSSGNTIYF TRBV5-4 - - TRBJ1-3
TGTGCCAGCAGTTACGACGGGGTGGATTCCACTGAAGCTTTCTTT CASSYDGVDSTEAFF TRBV6-5 - once TRBJ1-1
TGTGCCAGCAGCCCCCGGGACAGGGATAATTCACCCCTCCACTTT CASSPRDRDNSPLHF TRBV27 TRBD1 once TRBJ1-6
TGTGCCAGCCGCGACAGGGAAAGTGAAAACACCATATATTTT CASRDRESENTIYF TRBV7-8 TRBD1 - TRBJ1-3
TGTGCCAGCAGTTTACCGGGGACAGCGAAGGTCGCTTTCTTT CASSLPGTAKVAFF TRBV28 TRBD1 - TRBJ1-1
TGTGCCTGGAGTGTACGTCAGGTTTTAATCTCCTACGAGCAGTACTTC CAWSVRQVLISYEQYF TRBV30 - - TRBJ2-7